These 3 T cell receptor beta chains came from one sample sequenced in a study of control samples from healthy donors and cancer patients. The assay was immunoSEQ multiplex PCR, and TCRdb's table has in-frame clones only and misses some. The data show 150,000 to 200,000 clones, around nine tenths seen once. The sample taken for sequencing was blood. These receptors came from a man aged 25 to 40 in good health.

J is TRBJ2-7 and V is TRBV19; perhaps TRBD1 as D (5 bases). The V and J ends lost 1 base and 3 bases respectively, with 13 bases between them. The CDR3 covers 15 residues. Germline values: CDR1 LNHDA, CDR2 SQIVND (reference sequence). CDR3 amino acids: CASSIARDRVYEQYF. In DNA form, the CDR3 reads TGTGCCAGTAGTATAGCCAGGGATCGGGTCTACGAGCAGTACTTC.

This rearrangement joins TRBV9 to TRBJ2-3; the match to TRBD2 covers 10 bases. V was pared by 0 bases and J by 6 bases, with 10 bases of the junction left unmatched. CDR1 and CDR2 (germline): SGDLS, YYNGEE. This CDR3 contains 17 residues. CDR3 nucleotide sequence: TGTGCCAGCAGCGTAGGGAGCGGGAGGGCCAAGTTCGATACGCAGTATTTT. This encodes CASSVGSGRAKFDTQYF.

This clone was seen just once. Compared with germline, one end of the junction differs, possibly owing to a read error. This chain connects TRBV27 to TRBJ2-1, with D tentatively TRBD2 (5 bases). This CDR3 is 16 amino acids long. Germline V gene data show CDR1 as MNHEY and CDR2 as SMNVEV (reference sequence). The DNA of the CDR3 is TGTGCCAGCAATTTAGAGAGGGTAGGAATAAGCAATGAGCAGTTCTTC. It codes for CASNLERVGISNEQFF.